Each of the 8 T cell receptor beta chains below was sequenced from the same sample in a study of blood T cell repertoires in COVID-19. Sequencing was performed with immunoSEQ multiplex PCR; in TCRdb, only in-frame clones are kept and a portion is missing. The sample consists of fewer than 300,000 clones, around 90% of them appearing once. Sequencing was done on a sample of PBMCs or T cells enriched from blood (not recorded which). These receptors were collected from a woman in her twenties or thirties who had recovered from COVID-19.

The CDR3 here is CASSYRRSYEQYF. The CDR3 region has the DNA TGTGCCAGCAGTTACCGCAGATCCTACGAGCAGTACTTC. The chain joins TRBV6-5 to TRBJ2-7; no definite D call. Germline V gives CDR1 MNHEY, CDR2 SVGAGI. The CDR3 covers 13 residues. V gave up 2 bases and J gave up 1 base, with 6 bases separating them.

This chain connects TRBV11-2 to TRBJ2-5, with D perhaps matching TRBD2 (5 bases). Trimming took off 3 bases at V and 3 bases at J, with 11 bases between the two ends. Per germline, CDR1 SGHAT and CDR2 FQNNGV. CDR3 length equals 14 residues. The CDR3 spells CASSLGVREETQYF. CDR3 DNA: TGTGCCAGCAGCTTGGGAGTGCGCGAAGAGACCCAGTACTTC.

This rearrangement joins TRBV5-4 to TRBJ2-2; D is unresolved. The CDR3 length is 14 residues. Trimming pared 4 bases from V and 2 bases from J, leaving 9 bases between. Germline V lookup: CDR1 SGHNT, CDR2 YYREEE (reference sequence). The CDR3 DNA reads as TGTGCCAGCAGCGGCAAAATTAACACCGGGGAGCTGTTTTTT. This translates into CASSGKINTGELFF.

This clone was counted only a few times. This chain joins TRBV10-3 and TRBJ1-3, with D maybe TRBD1 (6 bases). V was cut by 2 bases and J by 2 bases, with 13 bases left in between. The CDR3 runs to 16 residues. Germline assignment: CDR1 ENHRY and CDR2 SYGVKD. The CDR3 reads CAISETGSRAGNTIYF. The DNA for the CDR3 is TGTGCCATCAGTGAGACAGGGAGCAGGGCTGGAAACACCATATATTTT.

The rearrangement links TRBV7-8 to TRBJ2-3; D may be TRBD1 (5 bases). The ends were cut back, 3 bases at V and 2 bases at J, with 9 bases in the middle. The CDR3 has 14 residues. The germline V gene encodes CDR1 SGHVS and CDR2 FQNEAQ. The chain's CDR3 is CASSLKGYTDTQYF. CDR3 nucleotide sequence: TGTGCCAGCAGCTTGAAGGGGTACACAGATACGCAGTATTTT. Full variable domain (outside the CDR3, taken from reference TRBV7-8 and TRBJ2-3): GAGVSQSPRYKVAKRGQDVALRCDPISGHVSLFWYQQALGQGPEFLTYFQNEAQLDKSGLPSDRFFAERPEGSVSTLKIQRTQQEDSAVYLCASSLKGYTDTQYFGPGTRLTVL.

This chain uses TRBV10-3 with TRBJ1-4; TRBD1 might be the D (6 bases). V was pared by 6 bases and J by 4 bases, with 9 bases between. Germline assignment: CDR1 ENHRY and CDR2 SYGVKD. The CDR3 has 13 amino acids. CDR3 region: CAIRDSFNEKLFF. CDR3 DNA sequence: TGTGCCATCAGGGACAGCTTTAATGAAAAACTGTTTTTT.

J is TRBJ2-1 and V is TRBV3-1 (or the pseudogene TRBV3-2); TRBD2 might be the D (6 bases). Germline V gene sequence: CDR1 LGHDT, CDR2 YNNKEL (reference sequence). The CDR3 extends over 18 amino acids. V was trimmed by 2 bases and J by 0 bases, leaving 17 bases between them. Here the CDR3 DNA reads TGTGCCAGCAGCCAACCGATTAGGGACTTCCGCTCCTACAATGAGCAGTTCTTC. It specifies CASSQPIRDFRSYNEQFF.

The V gene is TRBV28, the J gene TRBJ2-2, with D possibly TRBD1 on 6 matching bases. Trimming removed 7 bases from V and 2 bases from J, with 20 bases in between. Germline V lookup: CDR1 MDHEN, CDR2 SYDVKM. CDR3 length: 17 amino acids. CDR3 sequence (DNA): TGTGCCAGCAACGCCCCATTTGGGGGCGGAAACACCGGGGAGCTGTTTTTT. It codes for CASNAPFGGGNTGELFF.